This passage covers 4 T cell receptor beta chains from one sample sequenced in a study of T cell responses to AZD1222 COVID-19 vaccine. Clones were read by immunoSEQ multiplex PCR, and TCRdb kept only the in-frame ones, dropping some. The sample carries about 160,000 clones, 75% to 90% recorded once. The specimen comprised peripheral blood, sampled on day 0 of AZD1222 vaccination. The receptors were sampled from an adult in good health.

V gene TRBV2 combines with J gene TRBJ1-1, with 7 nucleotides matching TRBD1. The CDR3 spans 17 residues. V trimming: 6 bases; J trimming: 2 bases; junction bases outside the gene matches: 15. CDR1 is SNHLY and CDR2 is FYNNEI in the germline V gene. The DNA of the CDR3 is TGTGCCAGCAGACCCTACTCGGCAGGGGGAATAAACACTGAAGCTTTCTTT. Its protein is CASRPYSAGGINTEAFF.

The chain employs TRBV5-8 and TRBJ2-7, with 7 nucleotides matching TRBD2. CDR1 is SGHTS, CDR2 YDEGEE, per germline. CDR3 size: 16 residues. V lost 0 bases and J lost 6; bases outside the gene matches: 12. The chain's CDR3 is CASSLGAGTKQSEQYF. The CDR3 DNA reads TGTGCCAGCAGCTTGGGGGCAGGGACTAAGCAAAGCGAGCAGTACTTC.

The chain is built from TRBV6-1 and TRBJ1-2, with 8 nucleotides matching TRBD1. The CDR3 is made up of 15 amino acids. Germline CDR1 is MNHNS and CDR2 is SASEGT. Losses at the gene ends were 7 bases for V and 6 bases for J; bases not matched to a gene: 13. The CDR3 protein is CASKATTGVLNGYTF. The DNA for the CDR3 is TGTGCCAGCAAAGCGACGACAGGGGTGTTAAATGGCTACACCTTC.

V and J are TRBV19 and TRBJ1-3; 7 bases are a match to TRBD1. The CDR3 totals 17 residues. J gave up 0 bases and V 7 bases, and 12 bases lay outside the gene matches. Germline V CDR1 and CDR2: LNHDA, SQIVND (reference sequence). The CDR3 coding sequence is TGTGCCAGTATCCATCCGAAGGGGGCCATCTCTGGAAACACCATATATTTT. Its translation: CASIHPKGAISGNTIYF.